Each of the 3 T cell receptor beta chains below was sequenced from the same sample in a study of regulatory T cells in long-lasting Graves disease. iRepertoire HTBI primers and Arm-PCR of CDR3 regions built TCR beta libraries. TCRdb analysed the multiplex PCR reads with MiXCR anew, one entry per CDR3 protein. This sample carries 440,000 or so distinct CDR3 sequences, 16% of them seen once, and the ten largest clones take about 10%. As to time point: newly diagnosed GD, antithyroid drugs for less than 3 months. Extracted RNA from PBMCs served as the source of the TCR library. These data also featured in a second study, about T cells in Graves' hyperthyroidism and ophthalmopathy.

Sequences were derived from peripheral blood mononuclear cells (PBMCs), sampled at new diagnosis, from a patient treated with antithyroid drugs. Source of these receptors: a woman aged 30 to 39 with Graves disease.

This clonotype was found a few times. The genes are TRBV7-2 and TRBJ2-2; possibly TRBD2 for D (6 bases). The CDR3 is made up of 18 amino acids. CDR1 SGHTA and CDR2 FQGNSA come from the germline V gene. V dropped 7 bases and J dropped 1 base, with 22 bases sitting between them. CDR3 DNA: TGTGCCAGCACCTACTCTCTCTGGCGGGGAAGGAACACCGGGGAGCTGTTTTTT. It is translated as CASTYSLWRGRNTGELFF.

The chain is built from TRBV12-3 or TRBV12-4 and TRBJ2-3; D might be TRBD1 (5 bases). Trimming pared 8 bases from V and 0 bases from J, leaving 9 bases between. The CDR3 sequence is 13 residues long. The CDR3 coding sequence is TGTGCCAGCGGACACCCCAGCACAGATACGCAGTATTTT. It yields the protein CASGHPSTDTQYF.

The chain uses TRBV19 and TRBJ2-7; the D gene is possibly TRBD2 (5 bases). Between the trimmed V and J ends, which lost 3 bases and 7 bases, there was a span of 22 bases. CDR3 length equals 16 residues. Looked up from germline, CDR1 is LNHDA and CDR2 is SQIVND (reference sequence). The CDR3 DNA reads as TGTGCCAGTAGTATTGTCCCCCAGAGCGAAACGGGGGAGCAGTACTTC. Amino acid sequence: CASSIVPQSETGEQYF.